This TCR beta chain was found in a study of blood T cell repertoires in COVID-19 (TCRdb year 2020). Notes on the research overall: Collaborator samples came from the United States, Italy and Spain and covered acute and convalescent phases of COVID-19. Samples came from the ongoing ImmuneRACE study (first 160 participants) plus 1,254 subjects from 6 global collaborators. The prospective study material was composed of cDNA or gDNA derived from T cells, B-cell-depleted T cells, or PBMCs. Subjects who had been exposed to COVID-19, were actively infected with it, or had recovered from it provided the deeply sampled blood TCRbeta repertoires that made up the dataset. The repertoires were released in a freely available public database meant as a resource for research on the immune response to SARS-CoV-2. Where available, HLA class I and class II types were taken from metadata supplied by the sample provider and were not determined by assay-based typing. Sample metadata almost always included a de-identified subject ID, COVID-19 status, age in years and sex. The paper as a whole reports these results and caveats: Clinical and demographic metadata were provided uncurated, with the amount varying by source and participant.

For CDR1 and CDR2, the germline V gene (reference sequence) lists LNHDA and SQIVND. The CDR3 measures 13 amino acids from cysteine to phenylalanine. The DNA shown is the 39-base CDR3, in frame from base 1. V is clipped by 0 bases and J by 4 bases, and the sequence between their germline boundaries is 3 bases long. The immunoSEQ Assay, a bias-controlled multiplex PCR, was used to amplify TCRbeta CDR3 regions from genomic DNA. Under the source paper's analysis protocol: Within the assay, amplification of reference gene primers was used to estimate how many nucleated cells each sample contained. Sequence reads were collapsed and filtered to measure the absolute abundance of every unique TCRbeta CDR3 rearrangement. For each sample, productive Simpson clonality was calculated as the square root of Simpson's diversity index across productive rearrangements. Drawn from immuneACCESS, this table holds only the in-frame rearrangements with V and J called that TCRdb kept. Clones are partly lost; checked studies trace under half to an unresolved V gene and leave the rest unexplained. The V and J calls and clone size come from that table; D and trimming were worked out from the DNA. A total of 200,000 to 250,000 clones appear in this sample, about 78% of them only once. Approximately 6.6% of the sample belongs to the ten largest clones.

Comments on this clone: Its binding antigen is unknown. No much larger clone is present one base from it, and per-base qualities are unavailable.

The collaborating institutions used their own protocols to collect whole blood in K2EDTA tubes. For TCRbeta analysis, collaborators shipped samples in one of three forms: frozen whole blood, isolated PBMCs, or DNA extracted from either of those sample types. The chain uses TRBV19 and TRBJ2-2; the D gene is unclear. The TCR comes from a woman aged 70-85 years with acute or convalescent COVID-19. Input material: peripheral blood. Read as DNA, the sequence is TGTGCCAGTAGTATAGAACTCACCGGGGAGCTGTTTTTT. Its amino acids are CASSIELTGELFF.